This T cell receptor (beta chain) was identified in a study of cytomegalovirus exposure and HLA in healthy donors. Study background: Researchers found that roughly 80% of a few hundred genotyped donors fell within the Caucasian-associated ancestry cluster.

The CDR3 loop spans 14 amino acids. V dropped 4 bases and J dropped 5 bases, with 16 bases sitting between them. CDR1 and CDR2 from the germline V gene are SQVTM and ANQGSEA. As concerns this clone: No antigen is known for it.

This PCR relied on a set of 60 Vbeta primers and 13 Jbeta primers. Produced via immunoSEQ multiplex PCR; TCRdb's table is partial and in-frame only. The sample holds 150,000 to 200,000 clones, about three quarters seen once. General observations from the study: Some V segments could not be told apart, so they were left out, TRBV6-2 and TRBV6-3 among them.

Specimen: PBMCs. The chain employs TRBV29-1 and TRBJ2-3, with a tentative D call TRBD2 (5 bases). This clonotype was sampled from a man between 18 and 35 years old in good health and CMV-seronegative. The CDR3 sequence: CSVGKTGAGDTQYF. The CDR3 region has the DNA TGCAGCGTTGGCAAGACGGGTGCGGGAGATACGCAGTATTTT.